These 29 T cell receptor beta chains share one sample of origin, sequenced in a study of T cell responses to AZD1222 COVID-19 vaccine. Assay: immunoSEQ multiplex PCR; the TCRdb copy retains only in-frame clones and omits some. The sample lists 100,000 or so clones, 90% seen once, with 1.3% in the top ten. Sample: peripheral blood, taken on day 0 of AZD1222 vaccination. These receptors all come from an adult in good health.

The chain recombines TRBV9 with TRBJ2-7; the match to TRBD2 covers 13 bases. Germline CDR1 reads SGDLS; CDR2 reads YYNGEE. V gave up 0 bases and J gave up 4 bases; unmatched junction bases: 1. The CDR3 is 15 amino acids. The CDR3 is CASSVAGLAGYEQYF. CDR3 DNA: TGTGCCAGCAGCGTAGCGGGACTAGCGGGATACGAGCAGTACTTC.

V usage is TRBV21-1 and J usage is TRBJ1-1. TRBV21-1 is a documented pseudogene. The CDR3 extends over 16 amino acids. The CDR3 DNA follows: TGTGCCAGCCACCCCGGGCCGGGGGCGGCTAACACTGAAGCTTTCTTT. Translation: CASHPGPGAANTEAFF.

The chain is built from TRBV5-4 and TRBJ2-1; D remains unclear. Trimming took off 2 bases at V and 4 bases at J, with 7 bases between the two ends. Germline assignment: CDR1 SGHNT and CDR2 YYREEE (reference sequence). This CDR3 is 13 amino acids long. The DNA of the CDR3 is TGTGCCAGCAGCTTAAGGCAGTACAATGAGCAGTTCTTC. Its translation: CASSLRQYNEQFF.

This chain links TRBV7-8 with TRBJ2-1; D remains unclear. Trimming shortened V by 5 bases and J by 0 bases, and 11 bases separated the two germline ends. The CDR3 totals 15 residues. CDR1 and CDR2 (germline): SGHVS, FQNEAQ. CDR3 sequence (DNA): TGTGCCAGCAGCCCCGAAGATAACTCCTACAATGAGCAGTTCTTC. Its translation: CASSPEDNSYNEQFF.

The V gene is TRBV15, the J gene TRBJ1-2; TRBD1 matches at 7 bases. The ends lost 4 bases at V and 7 bases at J; junction bases unmatched: 3. Germline V CDR1 and CDR2: LNHNV, YYDKDF (reference sequence). The CDR3 is made up of 12 amino acids. The CDR3 DNA follows: TGTGCCACCAGCAAACAGGGGACTGGCTACACCTTC. Amino acid sequence: CATSKQGTGYTF.

The genes are TRBV6-5 and TRBJ1-2, with 8 bases lining up with TRBD1. This CDR3 contains 14 residues. V was clipped by 1 base and J by 8 bases; unmatched bases: 6. From germline, CDR1 is MNHEY and CDR2 SVGAGI. CDR3 protein: CASSYYNRGSGYTF. In DNA, the CDR3 is TGTGCCAGCAGTTACTACAACAGGGGGAGCGGCTACACCTTC.

The chain joins TRBV7-7 to TRBJ2-5; 7 bases line up with TRBD1. J was trimmed by 7 bases and V by 5 bases; bases with no gene match: 10. This CDR3 is built from 14 residues. The germline gives CDR1 SSHAT, CDR2 FNYEAQ (reference sequence). The chain's CDR3 is CASSPGTDDLTQYF. CDR3 nucleotides: TGTGCCAGCAGCCCCGGGACAGACGACCTGACCCAGTACTTC.

J is TRBJ1-1 and V is TRBV5-1, with TRBD1 matching over 9 bases. J gave up 6 bases and V 4 bases, and 10 bases lay outside the gene matches. Germline V gives CDR1 SGHRS, CDR2 YFSETQ. The length of the CDR3 is 15 residues. DNA of the CDR3: TGCGCCAGCAGCCCCCAACAGGGGGCCGGCTCTGAAGCTTTCTTT. It translates to CASSPQQGAGSEAFF.

This clone was seen just once. The V gene is TRBV28, the J gene TRBJ2-7, with a weak D call TRBD2 (6 bases). Germline-derived CDR1 and CDR2 are MDHEN and SYDVKM. CDR3 size: 12 residues. With 6 bases removed from V and 6 bases from J, the gap between germline ends came to 12 bases. Here the CDR3 reads CASRLAAGEQYF. As DNA, the CDR3 is TGTGCCAGCAGACTAGCAGCCGGCGAGCAGTACTTC.

The rearrangement links TRBV27 to TRBJ2-5; TRBD1 matches 10 bases. The trim removed 6 bases at V and 1 base at J, leaving 2 bases unmatched. The CDR3 is made up of 14 amino acids. CDR1 is MNHEY, CDR2 SMNVEV, per germline (reference sequence). Written as DNA, the CDR3 is TGTGCCAGCAGGGACAGGGGGTCCCAAGAGACCCAGTACTTC. Translating gives CASRDRGSQETQYF.

This sequence joins TRBV10-2 and TRBJ2-7; D call uncertain. The CDR3 sequence is 14 residues long. Trimming left V 3 bases short and J 1 base short, with 10 bases between. Germline CDR1 is WSHSY and CDR2 is SAAADI. CDR3 DNA sequence: TGCGCCAGCAGTGACGTACGGTTTTCCTACGAGCAGTACTTC. It is translated as CASSDVRFSYEQYF.

The V and J genes are TRBV12-2 and TRBJ2-7; the table's D gene call, TRBD2, was not cross checked with the DNA. TRBV12-2 is termed a pseudogene. The CDR3 spans 17 residues. In DNA form, the CDR3 reads TGTGCAAGTCGCTTATCGGGACTAGCGGGGACTCGTTACGAGCAGTACTTC. Protein: CASRLSGLAGTRYEQYF.

The CDR3 loop reads CASNAMWEQYF. The CDR3 nucleotides are TGCGCCAGCAATGCTATGTGGGAGCAGTACTTC. The chain recombines TRBV10-1 with TRBJ2-7; D gene ambiguous. The germline V and J ends were trimmed by 7 bases and 7 bases, with 11 bases remaining between them. Germline V gene lookup returns CDR1 WNHNN and CDR2 SYGVQD (reference sequence). The CDR3 sequence is 11 residues long.

The genes are TRBV19 and TRBJ1-1; the D is unclear. V was cut by 3 bases and J by 4 bases, with 15 bases left in between. The CDR3 is made up of 15 amino acids. Germline V gene data show CDR1 as LNHDA and CDR2 as SQIVND (reference sequence). The CDR3 protein is CASSIGGSWGTEAFF. The DNA for the CDR3 is TGTGCCAGTAGTATCGGAGGGTCCTGGGGCACTGAAGCTTTCTTT.

The genes are TRBV15 and TRBJ1-1, with D tentatively TRBD1 (6 bases). This CDR3 contains 13 residues. CDR1 is LNHNV, CDR2 YYDKDF, per germline (reference sequence). V lost 0 bases and J 11 bases, leaving 13 bases between the germline ends. The chain's CDR3 is CATSRDYRETAFF. CDR3 nucleotide sequence: TGTGCCACCAGCAGAGATTACAGGGAAACGGCTTTCTTT.

The count of this clone is one. The genes are TRBV5-1 and TRBJ1-3; 9 bases fit TRBD1. This CDR3 has 17 residues. The germline V gene encodes CDR1 SGHRS and CDR2 YFSETQ. With V trimmed by 3 bases and J by 0 bases, 7 bases remained unmatched. Here the CDR3 DNA reads TGCGCCAGCAGCTCCGGGACAGGGCTCCTCTCTGGAAACACCATATATTTT. It encodes CASSSGTGLLSGNTIYF.

The rearrangement joins TRBV5-1 to TRBJ2-2, with D possibly being TRBD2 (6 bases). Germline V gene sequence: CDR1 SGHRS, CDR2 YFSETQ. The germline V and J ends were trimmed by 4 bases and 1 base, with 14 bases remaining between them. The CDR3 covers 16 residues. The CDR3 coding sequence is TGCGCCAGCAGCGTATCACCGGGACTGAACACCGGGGAGCTGTTTTTT. This encodes CASSVSPGLNTGELFF.

The chain recombines TRBV28 with TRBJ2-7, with TRBD1 identical over 10 bases. V lost 4 bases to trimming and J lost 5 bases; unmatched junction nucleotides: 11. The CDR3 extends over 16 amino acids. Germline-derived CDR1 and CDR2 are MDHEN and SYDVKM. CDR3 nucleotide sequence: TGTGCCAGCAGTTCCCACCGGACAGGGGGATCCGACGAGCAGTACTTC. It encodes CASSSHRTGGSDEQYF.

The chain has TRBV2 and TRBJ1-5; the D is unclear. The CDR3 has 14 residues. CDR1 and CDR2 from the germline V gene are SNHLY and FYNNEI. The V gene lost 7 bases and the J gene lost 2 bases, with 12 bases spanning the gap. This CDR3 reads CASTLESGNQPQHF. The CDR3 bases are TGTGCCAGCACACTGGAATCGGGCAATCAGCCCCAGCATTTT.

V is TRBV1 and J is TRBJ1-4. TRBV1 is listed as a pseudogene. The CDR3 runs to 17 residues. CDR3 in DNA: TGCACCAGCAGTCCAAGATTGGTGGGCGACTATAATGAAAAACTGTTTTTT. Amino acids: CTSSPRLVGDYNEKLFF.

The rearrangement uses TRBV19 and TRBJ2-3, with no clear D. The ends were cut back, 6 bases at V and 0 bases at J, with 13 bases in the middle. This CDR3 is built from 15 residues. From germline, CDR1 is LNHDA and CDR2 SQIVND (reference sequence). CDR3: CASRSLTVSTDTQYF. For the CDR3, the DNA is TGTGCCAGTAGATCTCTGACCGTCAGCACAGATACGCAGTATTTT.

V is TRBV5-6 and J is TRBJ2-1; tentative D call: TRBD1 (6 bases). V was clipped by 3 bases and J by 6 bases, with 16 bases between them. The CDR3 is 15 amino acids. The germline CDR1 and CDR2 sequences are SGHDT and YYEEEE. For the CDR3, the DNA is TGTGCCAGCAGCTCCCCCCTCGCCAGGGGCAATGAGCAGTTCTTC. Translating gives CASSSPLARGNEQFF.

The chain uses TRBV6-6 and TRBJ1-5; perhaps TRBD1 as D (5 bases). Germline V gene sequence: CDR1 MNHNY, CDR2 SVGAGI (reference sequence). The CDR3 loop spans 14 amino acids. Deletions cut 2 bases from V and 0 bases from J, with 5 bases between. CDR3 region: CASSYGGSNQPQHF. CDR3 DNA: TGTGCCAGCAGTTACGGGGGTAGCAATCAGCCCCAGCATTTT.

The V call is TRBV6-5, the J call TRBJ2-1; the D gene is possibly TRBD1 (6 bases). Germline V CDR1 and CDR2: MNHEY, SVGAGI. V was pared by 4 bases and J by 6 bases, with 7 bases between. This CDR3 comprises 12 residues. This chain's CDR3 is CASSLDSNEQFF. CDR3 coding DNA: TGTGCCAGCAGTTTGGACAGCAATGAGCAGTTCTTC.

The rearrangement uses TRBV5-1 and TRBJ2-3; 11 nucleotides agree with TRBD1. The CDR3 has 15 amino acids. Germline loops: CDR1 SGHRS, CDR2 YFSETQ. V gave up 4 bases and J gave up 3 bases; unmatched junction bases: 4. The CDR3 region is CASSPGTGGTDTQYF. The DNA of the CDR3 is TGCGCCAGCAGCCCGGGGACAGGGGGTACAGATACGCAGTATTTT.

J is TRBJ1-2 and V is TRBV3-1 (or the pseudogene TRBV3-2); D possibly corresponds to TRBD1 (6 bases). Trimming removed 2 bases from V and 8 bases from J, with 12 bases in between. The length of the CDR3 is 13 residues. CDR1 and CDR2 from the germline V gene are LGHDT and YNNKEL (reference sequence). The CDR3 sequence is CASSQTGNSGYTF. CDR3 DNA: TGTGCCAGCAGCCAAACAGGGAATAGCGGCTACACCTTC.

Points on this clone: One junction end disagrees with the germline gene, perhaps due to a read error. This chain uses TRBV4-1 with TRBJ1-6; D not certain. This CDR3 is built from 12 residues. Germline-derived CDR1 and CDR2 are MGHRA and YSYEKL. CDR3 amino acids: CASSQDDENLWF. CDR3 bases: TGCGCCAGCAGCCAAGATGACGAGAACCTTTGGTTT.

This clone was picked up one time. V and J are TRBV29-1 and TRBJ1-1; D not resolved. CDR3 length: 14 residues. The V and J ends lost 4 bases and 0 bases respectively, with 12 bases between them. Looked up from germline, CDR1 is SQVTM and CDR2 is ANQGSEA. The CDR3 nucleotides are TGCAGCGTTGCCCCTACCCGACTGAACACTGAAGCTTTCTTT. Translated, it gives CSVAPTRLNTEAFF.

This clone was observed a single time. The chain uses TRBV30 and TRBJ1-1; D possibly corresponds to TRBD1 (6 bases). This CDR3 is built from 13 residues. Germline loops: CDR1 GTSNPN, CDR2 SVGIG (reference sequence). The V end was cut by 4 bases, the J end by 1 base, with 10 bases between. The CDR3 loop is CAWTGDPNTEAFF. CDR3 DNA sequence: TGTGCCTGGACAGGGGACCCGAACACTGAAGCTTTCTTT.